This T cell receptor (beta chain) comes out of a study of control samples from healthy donors and cancer patients (dated by TCRdb to about 2020). Preparation of the library involved the immunoSEQ multiplex PCR assay. TCRdb obtained this table from immuneACCESS and retained in-frame rearrangements with V and J assigned. These tables miss some clones; where compared with another copy, unresolved V genes account for less than half of the shortfall, and the remainder is unexplained. The sample profile shows approximately 140,000 clones; under 95% of them were found once. The ten largest clones represent approximately 14% of the sample. The germline V gene provides CDR1 MRHNA and CDR2 SNTAGT. Trimming removed 8 bases from V and 0 bases from J, leaving 8 bases between the germline ends. Counted from cysteine to phenylalanine, this CDR3 has 14 amino acids. Solely the CDR3 DNA is kept, with 42 bases framed from the first base.

As concerns this clone: Its antigen target is currently unknown. No base quality values were provided; no much bigger clone lies one nucleotide off.

This clonotype originated in a man aged 40-49 years in good health. Sample: blood. The rearranged chain carries TRBV6-4 and TRBJ2-6, with no confident D gene call. The nucleotides are TGTGCCAGCTCAACATTCTCTGGGGCCAACGTCCTGACTTTC. It encodes CASSTFSGANVLTF.